The 32 T cell receptor beta chains given below trace back to one sample, sequenced in a study of cytomegalovirus exposure and HLA in healthy donors. The primer mix had 60 Vbeta and 13 Jbeta primers. Sequencing used immunoSEQ multiplex PCR; TCRdb keeps in-frame clones, though not all of them. The sample has approximately 200,000 clones, around 79% seen once. The material sequenced was PBMCs. The origin of the receptors is a man aged 18 to 30 in good health and CMV-seronegative.

This clone showed up just a few times. V is TRBV5-4 and J is TRBJ1-1; no clear D gene. Germline V gene lookup returns CDR1 SGHNT and CDR2 YYREEE (reference sequence). The ends were cut back, 4 bases at V and 3 bases at J, with 16 bases in the middle. The CDR3 covers 15 residues. The CDR3 sequence is CASSHEGLFHTEAFF. DNA of the CDR3: TGTGCCAGCAGCCATGAGGGCCTATTTCACACTGAAGCTTTCTTT.

This clone was found once. The rearrangement uses TRBV6-4 and TRBJ2-7; 7 bases align to TRBD1. CDR1 is MRHNA and CDR2 is SNTAGT in the germline V gene. Trimming at V came to 0 bases and at J to 0 bases, leaving 5 bases not matched to a gene. The CDR3 runs to 16 residues. The CDR3 here is CASSDSGQPCSYEQYF. The CDR3 region has the DNA TGTGCCAGCAGTGACTCGGGACAGCCTTGCTCCTACGAGCAGTACTTC.

J is TRBJ1-6 and V is TRBV7-9; no firm D call. Germline CDR1 and CDR2: SEHNR and FQNEAQ (reference sequence). This CDR3 has 15 residues. The germline V and J ends were trimmed by 2 bases and 13 bases, with 18 bases remaining between them. The CDR3 DNA sequence: TGTGCCAGCAGCTTATTGGGCGCCGATGAGCCCCCCCTCCACTTT. It translates to CASSLLGADEPPLHF.

The V and J genes are TRBV18 and TRBJ2-3, with D maybe TRBD1 (6 bases). Germline V gene data show CDR1 as KGHSH and CDR2 as LQKENI. The CDR3 runs 15 residues. V was cut by 2 bases and J by 0 bases, with 9 bases left in between. This chain's CDR3 is CASSPGTPSTDTQYF. As DNA, the CDR3 is TGTGCCAGCTCACCAGGGACACCGAGCACAGATACGCAGTATTTT.

The J gene is TRBJ2-1, the V gene TRBV6-5, with 12 bases fitting TRBD2. V shed 4 bases, J shed 7 bases, and the junction held 5 bases outside the gene matches. The CDR3 extends over 15 amino acids. Germline values: CDR1 MNHEY, CDR2 SVGAGI. This CDR3 reads CASSSTSGSINEQFF. In DNA, the CDR3 is TGTGCCAGCAGTTCGACTAGCGGGAGTATTAATGAGCAGTTCTTC.

This clone was detected once. This rearrangement joins TRBV10-3 to TRBJ1-5, with 9 bases identical to TRBD1. This CDR3 is built from 13 residues. V was pared by 6 bases and J by 8 bases, with 5 bases of the junction left unmatched. The germline CDR1 and CDR2 sequences are ENHRY and SYGVKD. CDR3 loop: CAIRGQGFEPQHF. The CDR3 DNA is TGTGCCATCAGGGGACAGGGTTTTGAGCCCCAGCATTTT.

Many counts were recorded for this clone. CDR3 DNA: TGCAGCATCCCGGGGGAGGGGGGATTCCATGGCTACACCTTC. Translating it yields CSIPGEGGFHGYTF. The rearrangement uses TRBV29-1 and TRBJ1-2; possibly TRBD1 for D (6 bases). Germline V lookup: CDR1 SQVTM, CDR2 ANQGSEA. This CDR3 region has 14 residues. With 8 bases removed from V and 6 bases from J, the gap between germline ends came to 22 bases.

The chain combines TRBV9 with TRBJ2-5; 7 bases are a match to TRBD2. Germline V gives CDR1 SGDLS, CDR2 YYNGEE. The CDR3 consists of 17 residues. With 3 bases clipped from V and 5 bases from J, the junction kept 16 bases outside the gene matches. This CDR3 is CASSAPSGGRVGETQYF. CDR3 nucleotide sequence: TGTGCCAGCAGCGCCCCTTCTGGAGGGAGGGTAGGGGAGACCCAGTACTTC.

V gene TRBV2 combines with J gene TRBJ1-5; 7 bases match TRBD1. Germline lookup yields CDR1 SNHLY and CDR2 FYNNEI. The CDR3 contains 14 residues. With V trimmed by 0 bases and J by 6 bases, 2 bases remained unmatched. The DNA of the CDR3 is TGTGCCAGCAGTGAAGCAGGGGGCCTTCAGCCCCAGCATTTT. This encodes CASSEAGGLQPQHF.

This clone was seen a few times. As DNA, the CDR3 is TGTGCCAGCAGCTTAGCTATTCAGGGATCCGAAGCTTTCTTT. Translating gives CASSLAIQGSEAFF. The J gene is TRBJ1-1, the V gene TRBV7-2; D possibly corresponds to TRBD1 (5 bases). Trimming cost V 0 bases and J 8 bases, with 13 bases left between them. This CDR3 has 14 amino acids. In germline, CDR1 is SGHTA, CDR2 FQGNSA.

The rearrangement links TRBV6-6 to TRBJ2-7; a possible D gene is TRBD2 (5 bases). V was cut by 3 bases and J by 5 bases, with 17 bases left in between. This CDR3 comprises 15 residues. Germline CDR1 reads MNHNY; CDR2 reads SVGAGI (reference sequence). The CDR3 is CASSYVMEVEHEQYF. CDR3 nucleotide sequence: TGTGCCAGCAGTTATGTAATGGAGGTCGAGCACGAGCAGTACTTC.

The chain carries TRBV6-6 and TRBJ1-1; D unresolved. Germline CDR1 is MNHNY and CDR2 is SVGAGI (reference sequence). V was trimmed by 5 bases and J by 1 base, leaving 11 bases between them. The CDR3 is 14 amino acids. CDR3 sequence: CASSTTAPNTEAFF. In DNA form, the CDR3 reads TGTGCCAGCAGTACCACTGCCCCGAACACTGAAGCTTTCTTT.

The J gene is TRBJ2-7, the V gene TRBV30, with TRBD2 identical over 8 bases. This CDR3 is 12 amino acids long. Unmatched junction bases numbered 6, after V lost 7 bases and J lost 4 bases. Germline V gene sequence: CDR1 GTSNPN, CDR2 SVGIG (reference sequence). The CDR3: CAFGLAGYEQYF. The CDR3 DNA reads TGTGCCTTCGGACTAGCCGGATACGAGCAGTACTTC.

Of note for this clone: The sample contains more than one DNA sequence encoding this CDR3. V is TRBV4-3 and J is TRBJ2-5; D may be TRBD1 (6 bases). Germline V gene sequence: CDR1 LGHNA, CDR2 YSLEER. This CDR3 is 16 amino acids long. V was trimmed by 0 bases and J by 1 base, leaving 12 bases between them. The CDR3 DNA is TGCGCCAGCAGCCAAGACCGCAGGGGCTCCCAAGAGACCCAGTACTTC. Residues: CASSQDRRGSQETQYF.

This clone was detected only a few times. The chain links TRBV2 to TRBJ1-1; D call uncertain. Germline loops: CDR1 SNHLY, CDR2 FYNNEI. The V gene lost 8 bases and the J gene lost 0 bases, with 16 bases spanning the gap. The CDR3 totals 15 residues. The CDR3 protein is CASAYGGDLNTEAFF. The CDR3 bases are TGTGCCAGCGCTTACGGCGGGGATCTGAACACTGAAGCTTTCTTT.

The rearrangement uses TRBV7-2 and TRBJ2-5; D might be TRBD1 (5 bases). The CDR3 covers 16 residues. The ends were cut back, 5 bases at V and 1 base at J, with 17 bases in the middle. Germline-derived CDR1 and CDR2 are SGHTA and FQGNSA. CDR3 amino acids: CASSPRTPRAQETQYF. DNA of the CDR3: TGTGCCAGCAGCCCGCGGACACCCCGAGCCCAAGAGACCCAGTACTTC.

On this clone itself: Since the CDR3 does not end with the conserved phenylalanine or tryptophan, this likely comes from a read error. V is TRBV5-1 and J is TRBJ1-6; 10 bases line up with TRBD1. CDR3 size: 17 residues. J gave up 6 bases and V 4 bases, and 10 bases lay outside the gene matches. CDR1 and CDR2 from the germline V gene are SGHRS and YFSETQ. The CDR3, as DNA: TGCGCCAGCAGCGGCCAGGGACAGGGGTCGGGTAATTCACCCCTCCACCTT. Translated: CASSGQGQGSGNSPLHL.

As for this clone: An end of the junction does not agree with germline; a read error may underlie this. The genes are TRBV19 and TRBJ2-1; the D gene is possibly TRBD2 (5 bases). Germline V lookup: CDR1 LNHDA, CDR2 SQIVND (reference sequence). The CDR3 extends over 15 amino acids. The CDR3 loop reads CASRSLAYSYNEQLF. Written as DNA, the CDR3 is TGTGCCAGTAGGAGTCTAGCCTACTCCTACAATGAGCAGCTCTTC.

On this clone itself: The junction shows a germline mismatch at one end, possibly a read error. V gene TRBV7-9 combines with J gene TRBJ1-1; D remains ambiguous. This CDR3 has 13 amino acids. Germline lookup yields CDR1 SEHNR and CDR2 FQNEAQ (reference sequence). The CDR3 protein is CSSSTSGNTEAFF. In DNA, the CDR3 is TGTTCCAGCAGCACCTCAGGGAACACTGAAGCTTTCTTT. Filled out from reference TRBV7-9 and TRBJ1-1, the complete variable domain reads DTGVSQNPRHKITKRGQNVTFRCDPISEHNRLYWYRQTLGQGPEFLTYFQNEAQLEKSRLLSDRFSAERPKGSFSTLEIQRTEQGDSAMYLCSSSTSGNTEAFFGQGTRLTVV.

The rearrangement uses TRBV5-5 and TRBJ1-5, with TRBD1 identical over 7 bases. The CDR3 is 16 residues long. V shed 3 bases, J shed 2 bases, and the junction held 8 bases outside the gene matches. Germline V gives CDR1 SGHKS, CDR2 YYEKEE (reference sequence). CDR3 sequence reads: CASSYTGVPGNQPQHF. The CDR3 bases are TGTGCCAGCAGCTACACAGGGGTCCCAGGCAATCAGCCCCAGCATTTT. The full variable domain, with the rest looked up from reference TRBV5-5 and TRBJ1-5, is DAGVTQSPTHLIKTRGQQVTLRCSPISGHKSVSWYQQVLGQGPQFIFQYYEKEERGRGNFPDRFSARQFPNYSSELNVNALLLGDSALYLCASSYTGVPGNQPQHFGDGTRLSIL.

V gene TRBV27 combines with J gene TRBJ1-6; D is unclear. CDR1 and CDR2 (germline): MNHEY, SMNVEV (reference sequence). CDR3 length: 15 residues. Trimming took 2 bases from V and 8 from J, leaving 13 bases between them. The CDR3 region has the DNA TGTGCCAGCAGTTTAGGATCCCTCAGCGATTCACCCCTCCACTTT. Encoded protein: CASSLGSLSDSPLHF.

The chain is built from TRBV5-6 and TRBJ1-4; a weak D match, TRBD1 (6 bases). Germline V gene sequence: CDR1 SGHDT, CDR2 YYEEEE. The V and J ends lost 4 bases and 0 bases respectively, with 13 bases between them. CDR3 length: 16 residues. The DNA for the CDR3 is TGTGCCAGCAGCCTTCAGGGGATTGCAACTAATGAAAAACTGTTTTTT. Encoded protein: CASSLQGIATNEKLFF.

This clone showed up just a few times. The V call is TRBV30, the J call TRBJ2-3, with D maybe TRBD2 (5 bases). CDR1 GTSNPN and CDR2 SVGIG come from the germline V gene (reference sequence). Trimming left V 3 bases short and J 5 bases short, with 9 bases between. This CDR3 contains 12 residues. DNA for the CDR3: TGTGCCTGGAGCGCAACTAGAGATACGCAGTATTTT. This gives the protein CAWSATRDTQYF.

The chain combines TRBV2 with TRBJ1-2; 7 bases align to TRBD1. From germline, CDR1 is SNHLY and CDR2 FYNNEI. The CDR3 length is 14 residues. The V segment lost 4 bases and the J segment 0 bases; nucleotides outside the gene matches: 2. The DNA for the CDR3 is TGTGCCAGCAGTGCTCAGGGGGCTAACTATGGCTACACCTTC. This codes for CASSAQGANYGYTF.

Only one count was recorded for this clone. The V call is TRBV7-8, the J call TRBJ2-3; 9 bases fit TRBD1. Germline trimming cut 5 bases from V and 3 bases from J; bases unmatched to any gene: 9. Germline V gene data show CDR1 as SGHVS and CDR2 as FQNEAQ. The CDR3 spans 16 residues. CDR3 protein: CASSPRTGVGTDTQYF. CDR3 coding DNA: TGTGCCAGCAGCCCCAGGACAGGGGTGGGGACAGATACGCAGTATTTT.

The chain has TRBV27 and TRBJ2-7, with D perhaps matching TRBD1 (6 bases). Trimming removed 2 bases from V and 0 bases from J, with 11 bases in between. Per germline, CDR1 MNHEY and CDR2 SMNVEV (reference sequence). The CDR3 contains 15 residues. The CDR3 DNA follows: TGTGCCAGCAGTTTAGGGGCAGGGGTCTCCTACGAGCAGTACTTC. Its protein product is CASSLGAGVSYEQYF.

The J gene is TRBJ2-5, the V gene TRBV9; 14 nucleotides match TRBD2. The germline V gene encodes CDR1 SGDLS and CDR2 YYNGEE. The CDR3 is made up of 16 amino acids. J lost 5 bases, V lost 3 bases, and 6 bases had no gene match. DNA for the CDR3: TGTGCCAGCAGCGCGGGGACTAGCGGGAGTCCCGAGACCCAGTACTTC. Translation gives CASSAGTSGSPETQYF.

This sequence joins TRBV4-3 and TRBJ1-2; D unresolved. The CDR3 loop spans 15 amino acids. CDR1 LGHNA and CDR2 YSLEER come from the germline V gene. V was shortened by 0 bases and J by 2 bases, with 10 bases between the two germline ends. The CDR3 loop is CASSQDYAQNYGYTF. The CDR3 DNA is TGCGCCAGCAGCCAAGATTACGCACAAAACTATGGCTACACCTTC.

The chain employs TRBV27 and TRBJ1-5; TRBD1 is a possible D gene (5 bases). The CDR3 consists of 14 residues. The ends were cut back, 0 bases at V and 3 bases at J, with 6 bases in the middle. Per germline, CDR1 MNHEY and CDR2 SMNVEV (reference sequence). The CDR3 coding sequence is TGTGCCAGCAGTTTATCAGGGGACAATCAGCCCCAGCATTTT. Translating it yields CASSLSGDNQPQHF.

The chain joins TRBV11-3 to TRBJ2-5; D may be TRBD2 (6 bases). The germline gives CDR1 SGHNT, CDR2 YENEEA. This CDR3 contains 12 residues. The V and J ends lost 8 bases and 5 bases respectively, with 12 bases between them. The CDR3 protein is CASSAGWETQYF. The CDR3, as DNA: TGTGCCAGCTCAGCGGGTTGGGAGACCCAGTACTTC.

This clone was counted a single time. V gene TRBV27 combines with J gene TRBJ2-7; D is ambiguous. Germline lookup yields CDR1 MNHEY and CDR2 SMNVEV (reference sequence). V was cut by 4 bases and J by 4 bases, with 11 bases left in between. There are 13 residues in the CDR3. The CDR3 sequence is CASSSPPYYEQYF. The DNA for the CDR3 is TGTGCCAGCAGTTCCCCCCCCTATTACGAGCAGTACTTC.

The chain links TRBV6-1 to TRBJ1-2; D gene ambiguous. Trimming took 2 bases from V and 2 from J, leaving 6 bases between them. The CDR3 consists of 13 residues. CDR1 and CDR2 (germline): MNHNS, SASEGT. In nucleotides, the CDR3 is TGTGCCAGCAGTGAACACCTAAACTATGGCTACACCTTC. It translates to CASSEHLNYGYTF.